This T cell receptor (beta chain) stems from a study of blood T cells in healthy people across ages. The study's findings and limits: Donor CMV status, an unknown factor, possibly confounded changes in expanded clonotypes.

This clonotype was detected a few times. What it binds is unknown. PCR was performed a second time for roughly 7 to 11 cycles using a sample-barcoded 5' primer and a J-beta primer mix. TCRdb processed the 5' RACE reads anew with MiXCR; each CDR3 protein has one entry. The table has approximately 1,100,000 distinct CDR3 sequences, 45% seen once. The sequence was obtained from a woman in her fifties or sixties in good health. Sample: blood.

In nucleotides, the CDR3 is TGTGCCAGCATTGAGTTGGCGGGGGGCGTCTACGAGCAGTACTTC. Its translation: CASIELAGGVYEQYF. The chain has TRBV6-6 and TRBJ2-7; TRBD2 matches at 8 bases. Germline V lookup: CDR1 MNHNY, CDR2 SVGAGI (reference sequence). Trimming cost V 7 bases and J 3 bases; bases outside gene matches: 11. The CDR3 is 15 amino acids.